The 16 T cell receptor beta chains given below trace back to one sample, sequenced in a study of T cell clonality in common variable immunodeficiency. Sequenced by immunoSEQ multiplex PCR; TCRdb stores in-frame clones only, minus some. Recorded here are tens of thousands of clones, none singletons. Material: peripheral blood mononuclear cells. Source of these receptors: a person aged 18 to 75 in good health.

This clone was seen repeatedly, ten times or more. CDR3 amino acids: CASSLGGLAGAALYEQYF. Incomplete CDR3 DNA: TGTGCCAGCAGCTTAGGTGGGCTAGCGGGAGCTGCGCTCTACGAG. The J gene is TRBJ2-7, the V gene TRBV7-8; TRBD2 matches at 10 bases. Read data end 3 residues before the CDR3 end; the end is taken from the germline J gene. The CDR3 runs to 18 residues. Trimming at V came to 1 base and at J to 3 bases, leaving 12 bases not matched to a gene. CDR1 is SGHVS and CDR2 is FQNEAQ in the germline V gene.

This clone was detected many times. The read terminates 3 residues before the CDR3 end, so the remaining end is supplied by the germline J gene. This chain joins TRBV5-1 and TRBJ2-5; 7 positions match TRBD1. With V trimmed by 4 bases and J by 3 bases, 6 bases remained unmatched. Germline-derived CDR1 and CDR2 are SGHRS and YFSETQ. The CDR3 length is 14 residues. Partial CDR3 DNA: TGCGCCAGCAGCGCCCCCGGGACAGAAGAGACC. Amino acids: CASSAPGTEET. The whole CDR3 sequence reads CASSAPGTEETQYF.

Comments on this clone: The CDR3 end falls 3 residues outside the read, so it is completed with the germline J gene. The chain couples TRBV11-2 to TRBJ1-6; tentatively, D is TRBD1 (5 bases). The CDR3 consists of 14 residues. V dropped 3 bases and J dropped 8 bases, with 11 bases sitting between them. The V gene's germline CDR1 is SGHAT and CDR2 FQNNGV. The CDR3 DNA, read in part, is TGTGCCAGCAGCTTCTCACAGGACCATTCACCC. Protein: CASSFSQDHSP. The entire CDR3 protein reads CASSFSQDHSPLHF.

This clone was counted at least ten times. The CDR3 goes on 3 residues after the read ends, and that part is filled in from the germline J gene. The genes are TRBV6-4 and TRBJ2-3; D is perhaps TRBD2 (5 bases). Germline assignment: CDR1 MRHNA and CDR2 SNTAGT. Deletions cut 3 bases from V and 3 bases from J, with 13 bases between. The CDR3 length is 15 residues. The CDR3 region is CASSESLAETDTQYF. The part of the CDR3 DNA that was read is TGTGCCAGCAGTGAAAGCCTAGCTGAGACAGATACG.

The sample holds many counts of this clone. The read is 3 residues too short to cover the CDR3 end, so that end is filled in from the germline J gene. The chain combines TRBV7-2 with TRBJ2-3; 12 bases line up with TRBD2. The V segment lost 4 bases and the J segment 4 bases; nucleotides outside the gene matches: 3. This CDR3 has 15 residues. CDR1 is SGHTA and CDR2 is FQGNSA in the germline V gene. The covered CDR3 bases are TGTGCCAGCAGCTCTAGCGGGGGGGTTGCAGATACG. It codes for CASSSSGGVADT. The entire CDR3 protein is CASSSSGGVADTQYF. The complete variable domain, with remaining parts taken from reference TRBV7-2 and TRBJ2-3, reads GAGVSQSPSNKVTEKGKDVELRCDPISGHTALYWYRQSLGQGLEFLIYFQGNSAPDKSGLPSDRFSAERTGGSVSTLTIQRTQQEDSAVYLCASSSSGGVADTQYFGPGTRLTVL.

The sample holds many counts of this clone. The CDR3 is cut off 3 residues early in the read; its end comes from the germline J gene. The rearrangement links TRBV5-1 to TRBJ2-5, with 10 bases aligning to TRBD2. There are 15 residues in the CDR3. CDR1 and CDR2 from the germline V gene are SGHRS and YFSETQ. V shed 4 bases, J shed 2 bases, and the junction held 5 bases outside the gene matches. CDR3 DNA (partial): TGCGCCAGCAGCCCGTTAGCGGGGGGACAAGAGACC. This sequence encodes CASSPLAGGQET. The whole CDR3 region reads CASSPLAGGQETQYF.

This clone occurred many times. The read ends 3 residues early relative to the CDR3; the germline J gene fills the gap. The genes are TRBV20-1 and TRBJ2-2; 8 bases align to TRBD1. This CDR3 comprises 15 residues. Trimming cost V 6 bases and J 5 bases; bases outside gene matches: 11. Per the germline V gene, CDR1 is DFQATT and CDR2 is SNEGSKA (reference sequence). Incomplete CDR3 DNA: TGCAGTGCCTCCAAGCCGGGACAGGATACCGGGGAG. Protein: CSASKPGQDTGE. The complete CDR3 sequence is CSASKPGQDTGELFF.

A remark on this clone: Sequencing ends 3 residues short of the CDR3 end; the germline J gene provides the rest. The chain combines TRBV19 with TRBJ2-2; TRBD1 aligns across 9 bases. The CDR3 runs 14 residues. The germline V gene encodes CDR1 LNHDA and CDR2 SQIVND (reference sequence). Unmatched junction bases numbered 5, after V lost 5 bases and J lost 7 bases. The sequenced CDR3 bases are TGTGCCAGTAGTCCGACAGGGGGAGACGGGGAG. Translated, it gives CASSPTGGDGE. In full, the CDR3 is CASSPTGGDGELFF.

This clone was seen repeatedly, ten times or more. Partial CDR3 DNA: TGCGCCAGCAGCTTGGAACTGGCGGCCAACACTGAA. Translating gives CASSLELAANTE. The entire CDR3 is CASSLELAANTEAFF. The chain combines TRBV5-1 with TRBJ1-1, with D uncertain. The CDR3 end falls 3 residues outside the read, so it is completed with the germline J gene. V dropped 0 bases and J dropped 2 bases, with 11 bases sitting between them. The CDR3 contains 15 residues. The V gene's germline CDR1 is SGHRS and CDR2 YFSETQ.

This clone was counted at least ten times. The read stops 3 residues short of the end of the CDR3; the missing end is completed from the germline J gene. The chain couples TRBV20-1 to TRBJ2-4; 8 nucleotides line up with TRBD2. The CDR3 has 14 amino acids. The J segment lost 4 bases and the V segment lost 3 bases, leaving 5 bases of the junction unmatched. The germline V gene has CDR1 DFQATT and CDR2 SNEGSKA (reference sequence). The DNA read from the CDR3 is TGCAGTGCTAGCGAAGCGGGGGCAAAAAACATT. Translating it yields CSASEAGAKNI. The full CDR3 protein reads CSASEAGAKNIQYF.

There are many counts of this clone. The CDR3 end is not reached by the read, which stops 3 residues before it; the germline J gene fills it in. This chain joins TRBV19 and TRBJ2-7; 9 bases line up with TRBD1. J lost 5 bases, V lost 5 bases, and 10 bases had no gene match. The CDR3 sequence is 15 residues long. In germline, CDR1 is LNHDA, CDR2 SQIVND (reference sequence). The sequenced CDR3 bases are TGTGCCAGTAGTTCAAACAGGGGGCAGGTGAACGAG. Its protein is CASSSNRGQVNE. The complete CDR3 sequence is CASSSNRGQVNEQYF.

This clone has ten or more counts. The read ends 3 residues before the CDR3 terminus; that terminus is restored from the germline J gene. V usage is TRBV5-6 and J usage is TRBJ1-4; a weak D match, TRBD1 (6 bases). This CDR3 spans 13 amino acids. CDR1 and CDR2 from the germline V gene are SGHDT and YYEEEE. This CDR3 reads CASSRGTPEELFF. The sequenced CDR3 bases are TGTGCCAGCAGCCGCGGGACACCGGAGGAA. Variable domain in full (rest from reference TRBV5-6 and TRBJ1-4): DAGVTQSPTHLIKTRGQQVTLRCSPKSGHDTVSWYQQALGQGPQFIFQYYEEEERQRGNFPDRFSGHQFPNYSSELNVNALLLGDSALYLCASSRGTPEELFFGSGTQLSVL.

At least ten counts were recorded for this clone. The read ends 3 residues early relative to the CDR3; the germline J gene fills the gap. This chain links TRBV18 with TRBJ2-5, with unresolved D. The CDR3 is 14 amino acids. V was cut by 3 bases and J by 5 bases, with 13 bases left in between. Germline assignment: CDR1 KGHSH and CDR2 LQKENI. CDR3 DNA, as far as it was read: TGTGCCAGCTCACCGTCGAGCCCGGTCGAGACC. Its translation is CASSPSSPVET. The full CDR3 is CASSPSSPVETQYF.

This clone was seen many times. The observed sequence ends 3 residues before the CDR3 terminus, with the missing tail filled in from the germline J gene. This chain joins TRBV10-3 and TRBJ2-4; perhaps TRBD1 as D (6 bases). Germline values: CDR1 ENHRY, CDR2 SYGVKD. The CDR3 runs 11 residues. Between the trimmed V and J ends, which lost 8 bases and 7 bases, there was a span of 9 bases. The CDR3 protein is CAIGGGNIQYF. CDR3 DNA (partial): TGTGCCATCGGGGGCGGTAACATT.

This clone was seen many times. The DNA ends 3 residues before the CDR3 does, and the rest of the CDR3 is filled in from the germline J gene. J is TRBJ2-7 and V is TRBV29-1; 8 bases line up with TRBD1. The CDR3 covers 12 residues. CDR1 is SQVTM, CDR2 ANQGSEA, per germline. Germline trimming cut 7 bases from V and 6 bases from J; bases unmatched to any gene: 8. The CDR3 loop reads CSARTGLGEQYF. The sequenced part of the CDR3 DNA is TGCAGCGCGAGGACAGGGCTTGGCGAG.

This clone was seen at least ten times. The CDR3 extends 3 residues past the end of the read, so its final part is completed from the germline J gene. The rearrangement uses TRBV27 and TRBJ2-5, with TRBD1 matching over 9 bases. The germline gives CDR1 MNHEY, CDR2 SMNVEV (reference sequence). This CDR3 contains 13 residues. V trimming: 5 bases; J trimming: 5 bases; junction bases outside the gene matches: 3. The CDR3 loop is CASSDTGGETQYF. CDR3 bases read: TGTGCCAGCAGTGATACAGGGGGCGAGACC.